The clone carrying this T cell receptor (beta chain) was seen ten or more times. No antigen is known for it. This specimen comes from a study of T cells in Graves' hyperthyroidism and ophthalmopathy. The study's findings and limits: Most clonotypes expanded in thyroid above 0.001 were likewise present in blood. The authors' 13 V-J model separated ophthalmopathy from stable hyperthyroidism.

Researchers took RNA transcripts and amplified the TCR beta CDR3 regions from them. HTBI primers were employed in a first-round RT-PCR of the TCR CDR3. TCRdb called the multiplex PCR reads again in MiXCR, with one record for every CDR3 protein. The data hold about 720,000 distinct CDR3 sequences, with around a sixth observed a single time. Blood was drawn at first hyperthyroidism diagnosis, before any ophthalmopathy symptoms. The CDR3 length is 13 residues. V dropped 0 bases and J dropped 5 bases, with 7 bases sitting between them. Germline assignment: CDR1 SGHTA and CDR2 FQGTGA. The sequencing input was blood. The J gene is TRBJ2-5, the V gene TRBV7-3; D remains unclear. The TCR was taken from a woman aged 50 to 60 with Graves' hyperthyroidism that later progressed to Graves' ophthalmopathy. CDR3 sequence: CASSLTSVETQYF. The CDR3 coding sequence is TGTGCCAGCAGCTTAACTAGTGTGGAGACCCAGTACTTC.